This entry describes one T cell receptor (beta chain). CDR1 is SGHAT, CDR2 FQNNGV, per germline. The CDR3 has 14 amino acids. V lost 5 bases and J lost 4; bases outside the gene matches: 7. This entry comes from a study of blood T cell repertoires in COVID-19. About the study: There were acute and convalescent COVID-19 samples, and they came from the United States, Italy and Spain. PBMCs, B-cell-depleted T cells, or T cells were the source of the cDNA or gDNA that made up the material.

In the study's own analysis: By means of reference gene primer amplification, nucleated cell counts were estimated. Data came from immunoSEQ multiplex PCR; TCRdb stores just in-frame clones and leaves some out. V, J and clone size derive from that table, while D and trimming were established from the DNA sequence. The sample yields roughly 300,000 clones, about 84% seen once. The receptor was isolated from a woman in her 50s with acute or convalescent COVID-19. The sample was peripheral blood. The chain couples TRBV11-2 to TRBJ1-1; 7 nucleotides agree with TRBD1. The CDR3 DNA follows: TGTGCCAGCAGCCCTCGACAGGGAGGCACTGAAGCTTTCTTT. Its translation: CASSPRQGGTEAFF.